The entry below gives a single TCR beta chain sequence along with its context. Only a few counts were recorded for this clone. Its binding antigen is unknown. No much larger clonotype is one base removed from it; base qualities were not supplied. These data come from a study of blood T cell repertoires in COVID-19 (dated by TCRdb to the early 2020s). Regarding the complete study: The collaborator samples originated in the United States, Italy and Spain and spanned the acute and convalescent phases of COVID-19. The prospective study material was composed of cDNA or gDNA derived from T cells, B-cell-depleted T cells, or PBMCs. Subjects who had been exposed to COVID-19, were actively infected with it, or had recovered from it provided the deeply sampled blood TCRbeta repertoires that made up the dataset. A de-identified subject ID, COVID-19 status, age in years and sex were almost always included in the sample metadata. The repertoires were released in a freely available public database intended as a resource for research on the immune response to SARS-CoV-2. Where HLA class I and class II types were available, the types were taken from metadata supplied by the sample provider, not from assay-based typing. The samples were drawn from the first 160 participants of the ongoing ImmuneRACE study and from 950 to 1,500 subjects provided by 6 global collaborators.

TCRbeta CDR3 regions were amplified from genomic DNA using the immunoSEQ Assay, a bias-controlled multiplex PCR. Turning to the authors' computational methods: The number of nucleated cells in each sample was estimated by amplification of reference gene primers within the assay. Sequence reads were collapsed and filtered to measure the absolute abundance of every unique TCRbeta CDR3 rearrangement. For each sample, productive Simpson clonality was calculated as the square root of Simpson's diversity index across productive rearrangements. TCRdb retrieved this table from immuneACCESS and kept in-frame rearrangements only. Not all clones are present; in checked studies, unresolved V genes account for under half, and no reason is known for the remainder. V, J and clone size were drawn from that table, and D and trimming were deduced from the DNA. In this sample the table shows 250,000 or so clones, 70% to 90% of which occur a single time. About 1.7% of the sample rests with the top ten.

V lost 7 bases and J lost 0 bases, and the count of bases not matched to a germline gene is 5. According to the germline V gene, CDR1 reads SQVTM and CDR2 reads ANQGSEA. The CDR3 runs 16 amino acids, cysteine and phenylalanine included. Solely the CDR3 DNA is kept, with 48 bases framed from the first base. Broad study findings and their caveats: Clinical and demographic metadata were provided uncurated, with the amount varying by source and participant.

In the prospective study, participants were roughly 18 to 95 years old, resided in approximately 25 geographic areas of the United States, and were enrolled through a virtual design. In the prospective study, cohorts were assigned on the basis of participant-reported clinical history obtained from a screening survey and a study questionnaire. ImmuneRACE Cohort 3 recovered participants were defined by two consecutive negative NP/OP PCR tests, healthcare professional clearance, or symptom resolution. Each participant in the prospective study had whole blood, serum and a nasopharyngeal or oropharyngeal swab collected by mobile phlebotomists. Prospective study participants could optionally give additional blood draws and questionnaires over an approximately 2-month period. Before DNA extraction, prospective study blood samples were shipped either frozen or at room temperature.

The TCR sequence derives from a middle-aged man who had recovered from COVID-19. The sequenced material came from PBMCs or T cells enriched from blood (not recorded which). The V and J segments used are TRBV29-1 and TRBJ2-1; 14 junctional bases match TRBD2. The CDR3 sequence is CSGTGLAGGSYNEQFF. The base sequence is TGCAGCGGCACAGGACTAGCGGGGGGCTCCTACAATGAGCAGTTCTTC.